A single sample gave rise to the 10 T cell receptor beta chains below, sequenced in a study of CD8 T cells in Susac syndrome (dated by TCRdb to about 2019). Libraries were built with the immunoSEQ multiplex PCR assay. RNA was extracted using the RNeasy kit, and about 0.45 to 1 microgram was reverse transcribed with random hexamers. The raw public reads went through TCRdb reprocessing: fastp at Q25, MiXCR clone calling, in-frame beta chains kept. Identical CDR3 proteins give one entry, which carries the most common genes and DNA. This sample holds 350,000 to 550,000 distinct CDR3 sequences; more than 70% were observed only once. The ten largest account for 0.09% to 0.15% of the sample. Sequenced: CD8+ T cells from PBMCs. The receptors shown here come from a human donor with multiple sclerosis.

The J gene is TRBJ2-7, the V gene TRBV7-9; D may be TRBD1 (5 bases). The CDR3 is made up of 13 amino acids. Germline V gene lookup returns CDR1 SEHNR and CDR2 FQNEAQ (reference sequence). Trimming shortened V by 5 bases and J by 5 bases, and 13 bases separated the two germline ends. The chain's CDR3 is CASSPRQSDEQYF. The DNA for the CDR3 is TGTGCCAGCAGCCCCCGACAGTCGGACGAGCAGTACTTC.

The J gene is TRBJ2-5, the V gene TRBV27, with 8 nucleotides matching TRBD1. The J call may be faulty, since TRBJ2-1 better matches the DNA end. The germline gives CDR1 MNHEY, CDR2 SMNVEV (reference sequence). The CDR3 covers 14 residues. CDR3 nucleotides: TGTGCCAGCAGTTCTCCCGGACAGGGTCCCGACCAGTTCTTC. As protein: CASSSPGQGPDQFF.

The chain is built from TRBV27 and TRBJ2-1; D is possibly TRBD1 (5 bases). The CDR3 covers 16 residues. Germline-derived CDR1 and CDR2 are MNHEY and SMNVEV (reference sequence). Trimming shortened V by 4 bases and J by 1 base, and 14 bases separated the two germline ends. The CDR3 DNA follows: TGTGCCAGCAGTTACCATCGACAGACATCCTACAATGAGCAGTTCTTC. Protein product: CASSYHRQTSYNEQFF.

A single count supports this clonotype. V usage is TRBV30 and J usage is TRBJ2-1; no reliable D call. The CDR3 runs to 12 residues. The germline V gene encodes CDR1 GTSNPN and CDR2 SVGIG (reference sequence). Trimming stripped 0 bases from V and 13 bases from J, with 13 bases between. For the CDR3, the DNA is TGTGCCTGGAGTGTCCAGTCCCTATATCAGTTCTTC. Translated: CAWSVQSLYQFF. Using reference TRBV30 and TRBJ2-1 for the parts outside the CDR3, the full variable domain is SQTIHQWPATLVQPVGSPLSLECTVEGTSNPNLYWYRQAAGRGLQLLFYSVGIGQISSEVPQNLSASRPQDRQFILSSKKLLLSDSGFYLCAWSVQSLYQFFGPGTRLTVL.

The chain recombines TRBV4-1 with TRBJ2-7, with D uncertain. This CDR3 comprises 14 residues. The V gene's germline CDR1 is MGHRA and CDR2 YSYEKL. V was shortened by 1 base and J by 3 bases, with 10 bases between the two germline ends. The CDR3 sequence is CASSQVVGYYEQYF. The CDR3 bases are TGCGCCAGCAGCCAAGTGGTCGGTTACTACGAGCAGTACTTC.

The V gene is TRBV20-1, the J gene TRBJ2-1; D not resolved. The ends were cut back, 3 bases at V and 0 bases at J, with 18 bases in the middle. The germline V gene encodes CDR1 DFQATT and CDR2 SNEGSKA (reference sequence). CDR3 length: 17 residues. CDR3 amino acids: CSARNRQASSSYNEQFF. The CDR3, as DNA: TGCAGTGCTAGGAATCGACAAGCTTCCTCCTCCTACAATGAGCAGTTCTTC.

V and J are TRBV28 and TRBJ2-2, with D possibly called TRBD1 or TRBD2 (5 bases each). V was trimmed by 7 bases and J by 7 bases, leaving 25 bases between them. CDR1 is MDHEN and CDR2 is SYDVKM in the germline V gene. This CDR3 spans 17 amino acids. The CDR3 spells CASNTLVRGLVGGELFF. The CDR3 DNA follows: TGTGCCAGCAACACACTGGTCCGGGGCCTCGTAGGCGGGGAGCTGTTTTTT.

This chain uses TRBV6-1 with TRBJ1-5, with unresolved D. CDR1 MNHNS and CDR2 SASEGT come from the germline V gene. The CDR3 is 15 amino acids. The V end lost 5 bases, the J end lost 1 base, and 12 bases lay between the germline ends. The CDR3 nucleotides read TGTGCCAGCAGTCAGGTCCGGGGAAGCAATCAGCCCCAGCATTTT. Translation: CASSQVRGSNQPQHF.

This chain connects TRBV3-1 to TRBJ1-5; D is perhaps TRBD1 (6 bases). Germline V gene sequence: CDR1 LGHDT, CDR2 YNNKEL (reference sequence). The V gene lost 0 bases and the J gene lost 1 base, with 13 bases spanning the gap. This CDR3 region has 17 residues. This CDR3 reads CASSQEGAGGSNQPQHF. The CDR3 coding sequence is TGTGCCAGCAGCCAAGAGGGGGCGGGGGGAAGCAATCAGCCCCAGCATTTT.

The CDR3 reads CASSPPQGPSSYNEQFF. CDR3 DNA: TGTGCCAGCAGTCCCCCGCAGGGCCCGAGCTCCTACAATGAGCAGTTCTTC. The chain joins TRBV6-1 to TRBJ2-1; D perhaps matches TRBD1 (5 bases). Between the trimmed V and J ends, which lost 5 bases and 0 bases, there was a span of 17 bases. The CDR3 consists of 17 residues. CDR1 and CDR2 from the germline V gene are MNHNS and SASEGT.